The 25 T cell receptor beta chains given below trace back to one sample, sequenced in a study of blood T cells in healthy people across ages. Through a sample-barcoded 5' primer and a J-beta primer mix, a second PCR was run for 7 to 11 cycles. TCRdb called the 5' RACE reads again in MiXCR, with one record for every CDR3 protein. The sample has about 1.8 million distinct CDR3 sequences, roughly 50% seen once; the top ten hold less than 2.5%. The sample comprised blood. These receptors were collected from a woman aged 40-49 years in good health.

The V gene is TRBV10-1, the J gene TRBJ2-7; no reliable D call. The CDR3 sequence is 13 residues long. Germline loops: CDR1 WNHNN, CDR2 SYGVQD (reference sequence). Trimming removed 3 bases at V and 0 bases at J, with 6 bases between. The CDR3 region is CASSDAASYEQYF. DNA of the CDR3: TGCGCCAGCAGTGACGCGGCCTCCTACGAGCAGTACTTC.

The chain is built from TRBV7-2 and TRBJ1-2, with D perhaps TRBD1 (5 bases). V was pared by 2 bases and J by 4 bases, with 14 bases between. The CDR3 length is 15 residues. From germline, CDR1 is SGHTA and CDR2 FQGNSA. The CDR3 protein is CASSLRLDTSYGYTF. The CDR3, as DNA: TGTGCCAGCAGCTTACGCCTGGACACGAGCTATGGCTACACCTTC.

This clonotype was counted between two and nine times. CDR3 nucleotide sequence: TGTGCCAGCAGTTTGGGGCTTATGAAGACCCAGTACTTC. Its translation is CASSLGLMKTQYF. The chain employs TRBV27 and TRBJ2-5; weak D call: TRBD1 (5 bases). V lost 3 bases, J lost 6 bases, and 11 bases lay in between. Per germline, CDR1 MNHEY and CDR2 SMNVEV (reference sequence). This CDR3 is 13 amino acids long.

The J gene is TRBJ1-5, the V gene TRBV27; D gene uncertain. The CDR3 runs 14 residues. With 5 bases removed from V and 6 bases from J, the gap between germline ends came to 14 bases. Germline CDR1 is MNHEY and CDR2 is SMNVEV (reference sequence). CDR3: CASSASRLGQPQHF. CDR3 coding DNA: TGTGCCAGCAGTGCCTCCCGGTTGGGTCAGCCCCAGCATTTT.

The chain joins TRBV9 to TRBJ2-3; no firm D call. V was trimmed by 4 bases and J by 5 bases, leaving 8 bases between them. The V gene's germline CDR1 is SGDLS and CDR2 YYNGEE. The CDR3 contains 12 residues. The chain's CDR3 is CASSPQKDTQYF. DNA for the CDR3: TGTGCCAGCAGCCCCCAAAAAGATACGCAGTATTTT.

The rearrangement uses TRBV7-2 and TRBJ2-7; 8 nucleotides align to TRBD1. V lost 6 bases and J lost 5; bases outside the gene matches: 9. Germline lookup yields CDR1 SGHTA and CDR2 FQGNSA. The CDR3 covers 14 residues. The CDR3 DNA is TGTGCCAGCAGGCCCAGGACAGGGTTAGACGAGCAGTACTTC. Translated: CASRPRTGLDEQYF. The full variable domain, in which reference TRBV7-2 and TRBJ2-7 provide the parts outside the CDR3, is GAGVSQSPSNKVTEKGKDVELRCDPISGHTALYWYRQSLGQGLEFLIYFQGNSAPDKSGLPSDRFSAERTGGSVSTLTIQRTQQEDSAVYLCASRPRTGLDEQYFGPGTRLTVT.

Concerning this clonotype itself: A junction boundary mismatches the germline segment, possibly from a read error. The chain joins TRBV27 to TRBJ2-1; D is uncertain. Germline V lookup: CDR1 MNHEY, CDR2 SMNVEV (reference sequence). This CDR3 region has 12 residues. The CDR3 DNA sequence: TGTGCCAGCAGTTCCCGCCTCAATGAGCGGTTCTTC. This translates into CASSSRLNERFF.

This clonotype was seen at least ten times. This CDR3 is CASSPRQHMNTEAFF. CDR3 coding DNA: TGCGCCAGCAGCCCTCGACAGCACATGAACACTGAAGCTTTCTTT. The chain has TRBV4-3 and TRBJ1-1; TRBD1 is a possible D gene (5 bases). From germline, CDR1 is LGHNA and CDR2 YSLEER. This CDR3 has 15 residues. V shed 4 bases and J shed 0 bases, with 12 bases lying between them.

The chain employs TRBV21-1 and TRBJ2-7; the table's D call of TRBD1 was not tested on the DNA. TRBV21-1 counts as a pseudogene. The CDR3 has 14 residues. Here the CDR3 reads CASASGQGGNEQYF. The CDR3 DNA reads as TGTGCCAGCGCGTCAGGCCAGGGTGGGAACGAGCAGTACTTC.

This clonotype occurred a few times. V and J are TRBV6-5 and TRBJ2-5; D is unresolved. Trimming left V 2 bases short and J 5 bases short, with 9 bases between. The CDR3 totals 13 residues. Germline values: CDR1 MNHEY, CDR2 SVGAGI. CDR3 in amino acids: CASSYTKVETQYF. The CDR3 nucleotides are TGTGCCAGCAGTTACACTAAGGTGGAGACCCAGTACTTC.

The V call is TRBV18, the J call TRBJ2-1, with D perhaps assigned TRBD1 or TRBD2 (5 bases each). V lost 4 bases to trimming and J lost 10 bases, with 14 bases between them. Germline V gene data show CDR1 as KGHSH and CDR2 as LQKENI. This CDR3 region has 13 residues. The CDR3 nucleotides read TGTGCCAGCTCACACTCCCGGGGCTACGAGCAGTTCTTC. Translating gives CASSHSRGYEQFF. The variable domain in full, with the rest retrieved from reference TRBV18 and TRBJ2-1, is NAGVMQNPRHLVRRRGQEARLRCSPMKGHSHVYWYRQLPEEGLKFMVYLQKENIIDESGMPKERFSAEFPKEGPSILRIQQVVRGDSAAYFCASSHSRGYEQFFGPGTRLTVL.

In its sample, this clonotype was seen many times. The chain joins TRBV4-3 to TRBJ2-3; 7 nucleotides align to TRBD2. V shed 2 bases, J shed 0 bases, and the junction held 8 bases outside the gene matches. This CDR3 comprises 17 residues. CDR1 and CDR2 from the germline V gene are LGHNA and YSLEER. CDR3 in amino acids: CASSQPRGSGSTDTQYF. DNA for the CDR3: TGCGCCAGCAGCCAACCTCGGGGTAGCGGGAGCACAGATACGCAGTATTTT.

This clonotype was seen at least ten times. The genes are TRBV24-1 and TRBJ2-5, with D hard to call. The CDR3 runs 16 residues. The germline gives CDR1 KGHDR, CDR2 SFDVKD. V gave up 2 bases and J gave up 1 base, with 13 bases separating them. In DNA form, the CDR3 reads TGTGCCACCAGTGATTCTCGGGTCGACCTCCAAGAGACCCAGTACTTC. The encoded protein is CATSDSRVDLQETQYF.

This clonotype appeared a few times. V and J are TRBV29-1 and TRBJ2-1; TRBD2 aligns across 14 bases. This CDR3 region has 18 residues. With V trimmed by 6 bases and J by 0 bases, 10 bases remained unmatched. Germline CDR1 is SQVTM and CDR2 is ANQGSEA. CDR3 amino acids: CSVPGLAGAPSSYNEQFF. In DNA, the CDR3 is TGCAGCGTACCGGGACTAGCGGGGGCTCCTAGCTCCTACAATGAGCAGTTCTTC.

V is TRBV4-2 and J is TRBJ2-1, with 10 bases identical to TRBD2. The CDR3 covers 17 residues. CDR1 and CDR2 from the germline V gene are LGHNA and YNFKEQ. V was pared by 0 bases and J by 8 bases, with 10 bases of the junction left unmatched. The CDR3 coding sequence is TGTGCCAGCAGCCAAGAAGGGGCTAGCGGGGGCTTGTATGAGCAGTTCTTC. Protein product: CASSQEGASGGLYEQFF.

Comments on this clonotype: The junction differs from germline at one of its ends, possibly a read error. The chain carries TRBV7-3 and TRBJ2-5; D not resolved. Germline V CDR1 and CDR2: SGHTA, FQGTGA. This CDR3 contains 14 residues. This CDR3 is CASSLYKAQETQYF. The CDR3 DNA reads as TGTGCTAGCAGCTTATACAAAGCTCAAGAGACCCAGTACTTC.

The V gene is TRBV5-6, the J gene TRBJ2-5, with 10 bases that match TRBD1. The CDR3 extends over 14 amino acids. The germline CDR1 and CDR2 sequences are SGHDT and YYEEEE. With V trimmed by 2 bases and J by 5 bases, 3 bases remained unmatched. Written as DNA, the CDR3 is TGTGCCAGCAGCTTAGGGACAGGGGATGAGACCCAGTACTTC. Amino acids: CASSLGTGDETQYF.

This clonotype was seen a handful of times. The J gene is TRBJ2-7, the V gene TRBV3-1; no reliable D call. Germline V gene data show CDR1 as LGHDT and CDR2 as YNNKEL (reference sequence). The CDR3 is made up of 15 amino acids. V dropped 1 base and J dropped 7 bases, with 17 bases sitting between them. The CDR3 nucleotides are TGTGCCAGCAGCCAAGTTGTGTCAGGACCTGGGGAGCAGTACTTC. Protein: CASSQVVSGPGEQYF.

The sample holds many counts of this clonotype. A read error may produce the germline difference seen at one junction end. V usage is TRBV12-3 or TRBV12-4 and J usage is TRBJ2-3; 7 bases line up with TRBD1. This CDR3 contains 13 residues. DNA of the CDR3: TGCGCCAGCACGCGACAGGGTACAGATACGCAGTATTTT. Translation gives CASTRQGTDTQYF.

The chain links TRBV7-9 to TRBJ1-1; D gene ambiguous. Trimming cost V 7 bases and J 1 base, with 10 bases left between them. From germline, CDR1 is SEHNR and CDR2 FQNEAQ (reference sequence). The CDR3 is 13 amino acids. CDR3 nucleotides: TGTGCCAGCACCCCTCGGGAGAACACTGAAGCTTTCTTT. Translating it yields CASTPRENTEAFF.

J is TRBJ1-2 and V is TRBV28; tentatively, D is TRBD1 (5 bases). Germline V gives CDR1 MDHEN, CDR2 SYDVKM. CDR3 size: 13 residues. V was trimmed by 10 bases and J by 0 bases, leaving 12 bases between them. This chain's CDR3 is CATSDTSNYGYTF. In nucleotides, the CDR3 is TGTGCCACCTCGGACACCTCTAACTATGGCTACACCTTC.

The chain recombines TRBV20-1 with TRBJ2-7; the D call may be TRBD1 or TRBD2 (5 bases each). The germline CDR1 and CDR2 sequences are DFQATT and SNEGSKA (reference sequence). Trimming removed 5 bases from V and 3 bases from J, with 14 bases in between. The CDR3 length is 13 residues. The CDR3 loop reads CSAPRDGGYEQYF. The CDR3 DNA sequence: TGCAGTGCTCCCCGGGACGGAGGCTACGAGCAGTACTTC.

The gene calls are TRBV6-1 and TRBJ2-1; D possibly uses TRBD1 or TRBD2 (5 bases each). The CDR3 spans 15 residues. V lost 6 bases, J lost 7 bases, and 19 bases lay in between. CDR1 and CDR2 (germline): MNHNS, SASEGT. The CDR3 region is CASRTGRARENEQFF. For the CDR3, the DNA is TGTGCCAGCAGGACGGGCAGGGCAAGGGAGAATGAGCAGTTCTTC.

The chain couples TRBV3-1 to TRBJ2-3; 7 bases match TRBD2. This CDR3 is built from 16 residues. J lost 6 bases, V lost 5 bases, and 14 bases had no gene match. Germline CDR1 is LGHDT and CDR2 is YNNKEL (reference sequence). The CDR3 protein is CASSSRFSGEADTQYF. For the CDR3, the DNA is TGTGCCAGCAGCTCCCGGTTCAGCGGGGAGGCGGATACGCAGTATTTT.

On this clonotype: The junction shows a germline mismatch at one end, possibly a read error. CDR3 sequence: CASSQRTGNYGCTF. The CDR3, as DNA: TGTGCCAGCAGCCAAAGAACAGGGAACTATGGCTGCACCTTC. The chain has TRBV3-1 and TRBJ1-2; D possibly corresponds to TRBD1 (6 bases). This CDR3 contains 14 residues. The germline gives CDR1 LGHDT, CDR2 YNNKEL (reference sequence).